This T cell receptor beta chain originates from a study of beta chain features in type 1 diabetes. Turning to the study itself: All samples together contributed some 100,000,000 sorted cells for examination.

Every isolated RNA sample was fully reverse transcribed, so sequencing captured expressed TCRB transcripts. The method was immunoSEQ multiplex PCR; TCRdb's version includes in-frame clones alone and lacks a portion of them. The data contain 11,000 to 15,000 clones, more than 55% of them seen just once; the ten biggest clones take up about 0.5%. Concerning this clone: What it binds is unknown. Different DNA sequences within this sample yield the same CDR3.

A sort by CD45RO/CCR7/CD25/CD127/CD95/CD27 yielded CD4+ naive, central memory, regulatory and stem cell-like memory cells. V lost 7 bases, J lost 8 bases, and 14 bases lay in between. The germline V gene has CDR1 SQVTM and CDR2 ANQGSEA. This CDR3 is 12 amino acids long. General study findings and limits: Shortening of TCRB CDR3s, moderate but significant, appeared in all four CD4+ subsets of Type 1 diabetes patients.

Sequenced: stem cell memory CD4+ T cells from blood. The sequence was obtained from a woman between 18 and 29 years old with type 1 diabetes. The chain employs TRBV29-1 and TRBJ2-2; tentatively, D is TRBD2 (6 bases). The CDR3 region has the DNA TGCAGCGCGGGAGAGCCCACGGGGGAGCTGTTTTTT. This codes for CSAGEPTGELFF.